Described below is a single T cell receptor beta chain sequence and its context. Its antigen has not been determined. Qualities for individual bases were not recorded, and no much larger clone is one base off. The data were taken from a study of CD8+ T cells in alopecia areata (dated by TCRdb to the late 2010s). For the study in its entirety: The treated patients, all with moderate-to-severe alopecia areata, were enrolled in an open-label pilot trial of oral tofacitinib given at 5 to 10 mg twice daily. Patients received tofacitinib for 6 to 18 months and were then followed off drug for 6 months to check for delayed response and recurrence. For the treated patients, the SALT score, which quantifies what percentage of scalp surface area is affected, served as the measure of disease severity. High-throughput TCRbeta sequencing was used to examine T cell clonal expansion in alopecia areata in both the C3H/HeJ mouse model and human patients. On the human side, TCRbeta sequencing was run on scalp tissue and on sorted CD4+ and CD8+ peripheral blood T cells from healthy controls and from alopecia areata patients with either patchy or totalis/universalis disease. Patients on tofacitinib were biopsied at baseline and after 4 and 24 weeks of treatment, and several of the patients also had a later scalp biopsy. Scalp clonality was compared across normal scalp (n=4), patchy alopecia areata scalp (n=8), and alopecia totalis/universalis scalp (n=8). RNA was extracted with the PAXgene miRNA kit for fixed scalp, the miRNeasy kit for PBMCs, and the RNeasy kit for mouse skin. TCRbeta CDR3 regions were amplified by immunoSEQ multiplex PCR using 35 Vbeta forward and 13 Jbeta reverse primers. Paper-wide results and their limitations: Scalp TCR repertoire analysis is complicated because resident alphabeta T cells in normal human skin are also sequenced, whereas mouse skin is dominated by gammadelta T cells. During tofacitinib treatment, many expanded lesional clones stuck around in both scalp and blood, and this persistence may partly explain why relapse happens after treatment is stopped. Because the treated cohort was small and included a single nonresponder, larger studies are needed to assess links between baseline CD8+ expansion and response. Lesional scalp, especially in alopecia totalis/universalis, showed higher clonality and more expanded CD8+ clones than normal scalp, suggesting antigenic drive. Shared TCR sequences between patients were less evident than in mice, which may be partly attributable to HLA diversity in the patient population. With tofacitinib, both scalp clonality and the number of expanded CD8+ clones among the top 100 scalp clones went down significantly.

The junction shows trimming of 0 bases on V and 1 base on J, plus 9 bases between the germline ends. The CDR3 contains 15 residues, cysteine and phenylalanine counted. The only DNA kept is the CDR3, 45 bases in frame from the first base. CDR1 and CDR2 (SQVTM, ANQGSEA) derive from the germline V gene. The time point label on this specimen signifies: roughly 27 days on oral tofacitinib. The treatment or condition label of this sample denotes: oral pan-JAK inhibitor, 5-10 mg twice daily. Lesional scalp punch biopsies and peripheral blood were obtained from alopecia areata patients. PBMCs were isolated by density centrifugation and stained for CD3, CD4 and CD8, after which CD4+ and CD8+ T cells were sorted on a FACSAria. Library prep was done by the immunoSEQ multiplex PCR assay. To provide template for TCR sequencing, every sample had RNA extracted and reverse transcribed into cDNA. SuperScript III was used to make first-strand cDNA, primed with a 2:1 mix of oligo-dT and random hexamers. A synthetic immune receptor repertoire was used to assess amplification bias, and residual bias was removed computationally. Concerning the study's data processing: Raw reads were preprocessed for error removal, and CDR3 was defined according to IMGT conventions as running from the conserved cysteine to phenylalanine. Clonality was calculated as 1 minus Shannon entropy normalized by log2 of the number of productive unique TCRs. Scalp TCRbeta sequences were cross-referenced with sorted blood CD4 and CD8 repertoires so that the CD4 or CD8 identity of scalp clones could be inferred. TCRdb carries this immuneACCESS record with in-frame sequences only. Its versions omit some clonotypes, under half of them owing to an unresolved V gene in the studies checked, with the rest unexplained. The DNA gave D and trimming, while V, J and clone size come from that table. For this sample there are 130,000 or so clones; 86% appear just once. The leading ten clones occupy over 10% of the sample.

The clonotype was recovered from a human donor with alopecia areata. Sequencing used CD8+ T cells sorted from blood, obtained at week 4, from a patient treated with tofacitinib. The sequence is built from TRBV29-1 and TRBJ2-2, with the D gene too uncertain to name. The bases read TGCAGCGTTGAAGAATTCGGGCAGAACACCGGGGAGCTGTTTTTT. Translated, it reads CSVEEFGQNTGELFF.